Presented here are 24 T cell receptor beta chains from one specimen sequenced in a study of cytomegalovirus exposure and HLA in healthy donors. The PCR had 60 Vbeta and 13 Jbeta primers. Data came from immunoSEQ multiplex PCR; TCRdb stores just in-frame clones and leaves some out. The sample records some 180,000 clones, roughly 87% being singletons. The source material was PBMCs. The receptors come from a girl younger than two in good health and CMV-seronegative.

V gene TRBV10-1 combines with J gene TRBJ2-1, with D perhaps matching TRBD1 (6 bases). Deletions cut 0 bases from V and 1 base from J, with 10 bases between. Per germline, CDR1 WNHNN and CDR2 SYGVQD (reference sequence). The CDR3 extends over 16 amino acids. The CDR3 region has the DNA TGCGCCAGCAGTGAGTCACAGGGCCGATCCTACAATGAGCAGTTCTTC. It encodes CASSESQGRSYNEQFF.

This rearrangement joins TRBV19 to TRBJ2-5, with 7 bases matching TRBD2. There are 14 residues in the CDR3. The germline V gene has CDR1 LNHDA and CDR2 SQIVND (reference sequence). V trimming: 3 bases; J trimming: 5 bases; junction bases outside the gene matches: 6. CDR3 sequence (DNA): TGTGCCAGTAGTATTAGCGGGTTTGTGGAGACCCAGTACTTC. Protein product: CASSISGFVETQYF.

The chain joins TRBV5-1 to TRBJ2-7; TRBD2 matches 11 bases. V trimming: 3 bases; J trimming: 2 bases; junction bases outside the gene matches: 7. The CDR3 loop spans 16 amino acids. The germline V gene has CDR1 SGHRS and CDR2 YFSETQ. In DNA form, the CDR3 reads TGCGCCAGCAGCTCAATAGCGGGAGGGCCTACCTACGAGCAGTACTTC. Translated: CASSSIAGGPTYEQYF.

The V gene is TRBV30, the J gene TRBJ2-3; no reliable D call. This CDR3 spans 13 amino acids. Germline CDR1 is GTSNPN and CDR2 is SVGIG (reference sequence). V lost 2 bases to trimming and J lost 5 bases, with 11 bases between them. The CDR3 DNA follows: TGTGCCTGGAGTCCCGACCACAGAGATACGCAGTATTTT. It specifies CAWSPDHRDTQYF.

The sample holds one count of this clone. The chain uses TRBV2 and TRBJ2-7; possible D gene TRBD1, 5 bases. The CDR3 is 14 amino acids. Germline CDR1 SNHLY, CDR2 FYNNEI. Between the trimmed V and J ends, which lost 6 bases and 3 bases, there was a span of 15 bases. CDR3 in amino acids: CASRTRSGNYEQYF. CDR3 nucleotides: TGTGCCAGCAGGACCAGGTCAGGGAACTACGAGCAGTACTTC.

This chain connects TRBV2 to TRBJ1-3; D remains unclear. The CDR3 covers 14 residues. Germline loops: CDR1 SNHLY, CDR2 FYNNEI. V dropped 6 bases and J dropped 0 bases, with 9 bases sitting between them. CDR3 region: CASRPGLSGNTIYF. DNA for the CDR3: TGTGCCAGCAGACCAGGTCTCTCTGGAAACACCATATATTTT.

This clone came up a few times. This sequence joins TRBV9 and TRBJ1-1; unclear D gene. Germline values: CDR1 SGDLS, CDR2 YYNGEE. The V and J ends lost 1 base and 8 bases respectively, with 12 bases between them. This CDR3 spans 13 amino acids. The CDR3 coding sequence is TGTGCCAGCAGCGTAAGACGGCGGTCGGAAGCTTTCTTT. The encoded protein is CASSVRRRSEAFF.

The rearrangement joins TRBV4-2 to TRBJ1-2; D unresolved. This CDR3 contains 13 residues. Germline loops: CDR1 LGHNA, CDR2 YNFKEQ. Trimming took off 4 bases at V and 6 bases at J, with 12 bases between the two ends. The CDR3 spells CASSPEMRDGYTF. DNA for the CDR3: TGTGCCAGCAGCCCAGAAATGAGGGATGGCTACACCTTC.

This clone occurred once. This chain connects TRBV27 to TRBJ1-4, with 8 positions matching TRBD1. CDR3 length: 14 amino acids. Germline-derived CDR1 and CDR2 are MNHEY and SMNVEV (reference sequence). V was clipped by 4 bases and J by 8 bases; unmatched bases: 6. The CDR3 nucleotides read TGTGCCAGCAGTTCAGGGGGCCATGGGGAAAAACTGTTTTTT. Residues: CASSSGGHGEKLFF.

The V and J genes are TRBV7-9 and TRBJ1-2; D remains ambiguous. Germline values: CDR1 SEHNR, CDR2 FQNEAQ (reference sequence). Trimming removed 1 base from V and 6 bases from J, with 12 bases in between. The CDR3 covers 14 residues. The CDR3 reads CASSLVQLGDGYTF. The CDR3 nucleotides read TGTGCCAGCAGCTTAGTCCAGCTCGGGGATGGCTACACCTTC. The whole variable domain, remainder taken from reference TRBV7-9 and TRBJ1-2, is DTGVSQNPRHKITKRGQNVTFRCDPISEHNRLYWYRQTLGQGPEFLTYFQNEAQLEKSRLLSDRFSAERPKGSFSTLEIQRTEQGDSAMYLCASSLVQLGDGYTFGSGTRLTVV.

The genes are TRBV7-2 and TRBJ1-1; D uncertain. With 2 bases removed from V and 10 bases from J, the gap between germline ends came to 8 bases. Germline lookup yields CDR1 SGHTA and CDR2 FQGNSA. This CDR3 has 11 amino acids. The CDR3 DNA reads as TGTGCCAGCAGCTTAAGCGGGAGAGCTTTCTTT. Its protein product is CASSLSGRAFF. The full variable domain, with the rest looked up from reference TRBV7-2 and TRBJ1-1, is GAGVSQSPSNKVTEKGKDVELRCDPISGHTALYWYRQSLGQGLEFLIYFQGNSAPDKSGLPSDRFSAERTGGSVSTLTIQRTQQEDSAVYLCASSLSGRAFFGQGTRLTVV.

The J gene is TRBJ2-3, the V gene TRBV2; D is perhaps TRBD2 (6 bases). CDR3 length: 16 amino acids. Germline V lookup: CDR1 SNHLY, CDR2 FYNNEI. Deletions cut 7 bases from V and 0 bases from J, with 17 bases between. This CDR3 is CASTGGDLTSTDTQYF. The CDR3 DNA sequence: TGTGCCAGCACTGGCGGGGACCTTACTAGCACAGATACGCAGTATTTT.

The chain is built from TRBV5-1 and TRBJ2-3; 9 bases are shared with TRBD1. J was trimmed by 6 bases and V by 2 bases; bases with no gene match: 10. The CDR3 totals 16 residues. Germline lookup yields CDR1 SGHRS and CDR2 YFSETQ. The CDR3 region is CASSLNRDRVKDTQYF. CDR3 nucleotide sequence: TGCGCCAGCAGCTTAAACCGGGACAGGGTGAAGGATACGCAGTATTTT.

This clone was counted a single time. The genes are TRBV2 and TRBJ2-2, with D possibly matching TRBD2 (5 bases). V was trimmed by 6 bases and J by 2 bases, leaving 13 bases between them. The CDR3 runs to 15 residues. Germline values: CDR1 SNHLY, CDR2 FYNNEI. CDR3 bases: TGTGCCAGCAGGCCGGCGGGTGCAAACACCGGGGAGCTGTTTTTT. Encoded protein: CASRPAGANTGELFF.

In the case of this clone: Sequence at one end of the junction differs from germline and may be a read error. CDR3 nucleotides: TGTTCCAGCAGCTTAATTCGCCTCGGTTACGAGCAGTACTTC. This translates into CSSSLIRLGYEQYF. The J gene is TRBJ2-7, the V gene TRBV7-9, with D uncertain. From germline, CDR1 is SEHNR and CDR2 FQNEAQ (reference sequence). CDR3 length: 14 residues.

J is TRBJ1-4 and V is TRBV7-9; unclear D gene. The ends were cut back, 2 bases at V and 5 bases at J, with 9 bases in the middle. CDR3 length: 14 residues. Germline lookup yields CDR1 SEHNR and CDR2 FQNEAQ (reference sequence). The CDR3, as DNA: TGTGCCAGCAGCTTACCCCAGATAAATGAAAAACTGTTTTTT. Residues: CASSLPQINEKLFF.

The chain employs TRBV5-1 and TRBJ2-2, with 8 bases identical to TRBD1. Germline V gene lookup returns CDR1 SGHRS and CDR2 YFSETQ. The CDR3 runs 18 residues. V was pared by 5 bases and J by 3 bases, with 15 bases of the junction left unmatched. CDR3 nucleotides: TGCGCCAGCAGTCAGGGGACCGGGACAGGCCCTTACACCGGGGAGCTGTTTTTT. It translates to CASSQGTGTGPYTGELFF.

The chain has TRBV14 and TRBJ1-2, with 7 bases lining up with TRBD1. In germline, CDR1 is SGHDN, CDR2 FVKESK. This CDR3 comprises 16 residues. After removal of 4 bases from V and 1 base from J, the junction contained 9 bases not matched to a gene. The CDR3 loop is CASSPRGQRLNYGYTF. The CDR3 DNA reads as TGTGCCAGCAGCCCAAGGGGGCAGAGACTTAACTATGGCTACACCTTC.

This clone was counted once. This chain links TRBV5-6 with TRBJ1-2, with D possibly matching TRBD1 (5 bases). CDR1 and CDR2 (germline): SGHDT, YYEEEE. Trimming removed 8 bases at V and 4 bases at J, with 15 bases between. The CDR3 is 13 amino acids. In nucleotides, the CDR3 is TGTGCCAGTAGTGGGGCAGGGCCCTATGGCTACACCTTC. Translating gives CASSGAGPYGYTF.

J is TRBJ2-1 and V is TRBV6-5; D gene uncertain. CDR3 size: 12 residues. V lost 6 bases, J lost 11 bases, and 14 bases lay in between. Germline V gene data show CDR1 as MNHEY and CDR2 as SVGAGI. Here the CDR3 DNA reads TGTGCCAGCAGCCCTACAAGAGACAAGCAGTTCTTC. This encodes CASSPTRDKQFF.

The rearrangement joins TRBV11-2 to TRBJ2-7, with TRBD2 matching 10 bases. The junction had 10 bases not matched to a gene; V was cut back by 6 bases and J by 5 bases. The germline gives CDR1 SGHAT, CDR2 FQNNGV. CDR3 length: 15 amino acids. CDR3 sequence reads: CASRATSGITHEQYF. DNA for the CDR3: TGTGCCAGCAGAGCTACTAGCGGGATTACCCACGAGCAGTACTTC.

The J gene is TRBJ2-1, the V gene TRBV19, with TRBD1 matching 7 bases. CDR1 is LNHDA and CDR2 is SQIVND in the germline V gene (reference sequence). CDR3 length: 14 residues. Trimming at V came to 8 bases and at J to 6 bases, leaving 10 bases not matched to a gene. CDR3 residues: CASAPRQGGNEQFF. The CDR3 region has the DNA TGTGCCAGTGCTCCCAGACAGGGTGGCAATGAGCAGTTCTTC.

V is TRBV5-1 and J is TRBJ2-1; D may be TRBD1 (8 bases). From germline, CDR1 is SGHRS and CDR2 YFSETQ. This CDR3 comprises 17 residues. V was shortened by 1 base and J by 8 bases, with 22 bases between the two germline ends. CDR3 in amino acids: CASSLWGTGRGGDEQFF. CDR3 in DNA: TGCGCCAGCAGCTTGTGGGGGACAGGACGGGGAGGGGATGAGCAGTTCTTC.

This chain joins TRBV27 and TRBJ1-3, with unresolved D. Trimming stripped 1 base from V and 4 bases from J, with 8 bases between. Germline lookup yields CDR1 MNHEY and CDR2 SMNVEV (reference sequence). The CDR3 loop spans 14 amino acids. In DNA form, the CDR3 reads TGTGCCAGCAGTTTATTGGGCCAGGGAAACACCATATATTTT. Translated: CASSLLGQGNTIYF.